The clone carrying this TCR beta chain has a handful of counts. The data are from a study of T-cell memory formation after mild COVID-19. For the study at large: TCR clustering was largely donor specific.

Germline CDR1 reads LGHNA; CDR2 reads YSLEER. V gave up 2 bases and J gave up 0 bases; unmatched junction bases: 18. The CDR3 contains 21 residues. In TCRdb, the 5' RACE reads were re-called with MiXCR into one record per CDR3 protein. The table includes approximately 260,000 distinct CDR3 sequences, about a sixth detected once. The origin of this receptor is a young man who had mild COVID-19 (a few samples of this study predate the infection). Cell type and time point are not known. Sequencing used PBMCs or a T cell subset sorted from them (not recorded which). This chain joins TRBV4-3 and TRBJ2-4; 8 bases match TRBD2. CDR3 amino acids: CASSQFRGERGGTLAKNIQYF. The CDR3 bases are TGCGCCAGCAGCCAATTCAGGGGCGAACGGGGGGGAACCCTAGCCAAAAACATTCAGTACTTC.